Presented here are 30 T cell receptor beta chains from one specimen sequenced in a study of healthy donors' naive CD4 and CD8 T cells. Each TCR library used around 0.5 ug of total RNA and a linear amplification protocol. MiXCR was run by TCRdb on the reads, yielding one entry per CDR3 protein. The repertoire includes 150,000 to 200,000 distinct CDR3 sequences, 74% of them detected once, and about 2.3% sits in the top ten. Sequencing used naive CD4+ and CD8+ T cells sorted from blood, pooled from several donors. Receptors were obtained from a pool of human donors in good health; the sample pools cells from several healthy donors.

This clonotype was counted once. The gene calls are TRBV27 and TRBJ1-1, with no clear D. Looked up from germline, CDR1 is MNHEY and CDR2 is SMNVEV (reference sequence). V was shortened by 8 bases and J by 6 bases, with 13 bases between the two germline ends. CDR3 length: 12 amino acids. The CDR3 spells CASYFPGSEAFF. CDR3 in DNA: TGTGCCAGCTACTTTCCGGGATCTGAAGCTTTCTTT.

The V gene is TRBV6-5, the J gene TRBJ1-1; D gene unclear. Trimming removed 5 bases from V and 5 bases from J, with 15 bases in between. The germline V gene encodes CDR1 MNHEY and CDR2 SVGAGI. The CDR3 loop spans 14 amino acids. The CDR3 spells CASSEAGMWTEAFF. As DNA, the CDR3 is TGTGCCAGCAGTGAAGCGGGTATGTGGACTGAAGCTTTCTTT.

CDR3 nucleotides: TGTGCCAGTAGTACCCAAACAGGGATGGATACGCAGTATTTT. Amino acid sequence: CASSTQTGMDTQYF. V usage is TRBV19 and J usage is TRBJ2-3; TRBD1 might be the D (6 bases). The CDR3 is made up of 14 amino acids. Germline loops: CDR1 LNHDA, CDR2 SQIVND (reference sequence). Deletions cut 4 bases from V and 6 bases from J, with 14 bases between.

The chain uses TRBV5-1 and TRBJ2-1; the match to TRBD1 covers 11 bases. J gave up 0 bases and V 4 bases, and 3 bases lay outside the gene matches. There are 16 residues in the CDR3. The V gene's germline CDR1 is SGHRS and CDR2 YFSETQ. Written as DNA, the CDR3 is TGCGCCAGCAGCGCAGGGACAGGGGGCTCCTACAATGAGCAGTTCTTC. The encoded protein is CASSAGTGGSYNEQFF.

The chain combines TRBV5-1 with TRBJ2-3; possibly TRBD1 for D (5 bases). Germline CDR1 reads SGHRS; CDR2 reads YFSETQ. Between the trimmed V and J ends, which lost 3 bases and 2 bases, there was a span of 13 bases. The CDR3 covers 15 residues. The CDR3 protein is CASSSTLQATDTQYF. The CDR3 DNA reads TGCGCCAGCAGCTCAACGTTACAGGCCACAGATACGCAGTATTTT. Combining the CDR3 with reference TRBV5-1 and TRBJ2-3 gives the whole variable domain KAGVTQTPRYLIKTRGQQVTLSCSPISGHRSVSWYQQTPGQGLQFLFEYFSETQRNKGNFPGRFSGRQFSNSRSEMNVSTLELGDSALYLCASSSTLQATDTQYFGPGTRLTVL.

This sequence joins TRBV5-1 and TRBJ2-7, with D possibly TRBD2 on 6 matching bases. The CDR3 consists of 15 residues. Trimming removed 3 bases from V and 2 bases from J, with 15 bases in between. Germline CDR1 and CDR2: SGHRS and YFSETQ. CDR3 residues: CASSSPGDGTYEQYF. The CDR3 DNA reads as TGCGCCAGCAGCTCACCGGGGGACGGAACCTACGAGCAGTACTTC.

The CDR3 nucleotides read TGTGCCACCAGCAGCCCGGGACAGGGGACCTTGGGCTATGGCTACACCTTC. It yields the protein CATSSPGQGTLGYGYTF. The chain links TRBV15 to TRBJ1-2; 10 bases line up with TRBD1. The CDR3 has 17 amino acids. Trimming took 3 bases from V and 4 from J; bases not matched to a gene: 11. Germline assignment: CDR1 LNHNV and CDR2 YYDKDF (reference sequence). The whole variable domain, filled in from reference TRBV15 and TRBJ1-2, reads DAMVIQNPRYQVTQFGKPVTLSCSQTLNHNVMYWYQQKSSQAPKLLFHYYDKDFNNEADTPDNFQSRRPNTSFCFLDIRSPGLGDTAMYLCATSSPGQGTLGYGYTFGSGTRLTVV.

This clonotype was found a few times. The J gene is TRBJ1-1, the V gene TRBV19; TRBD1 aligns across 8 bases. The CDR3 is 12 amino acids. Trimming cost V 8 bases and J 1 base; bases outside gene matches: 0. The V gene's germline CDR1 is LNHDA and CDR2 SQIVND (reference sequence). CDR3 sequence: CASDRGNTEAFF. The CDR3 DNA follows: TGTGCCAGTGACAGGGGGAACACTGAAGCTTTCTTT. The full variable domain, rest sourced from reference TRBV19 and TRBJ1-1, is DGGITQSPKYLFRKEGQNVTLSCEQNLNHDAMYWYRQDPGQGLRLIYYSQIVNDFQKGDIAEGYSVSREKKESFPLTVTSAQKNPTAFYLCASDRGNTEAFFGQGTRLTVV.

V and J are TRBV4-3 and TRBJ1-5, with D possibly matching TRBD1 (6 bases). Trimming left V 1 base short and J 0 bases short, with 13 bases between. Germline CDR1 is LGHNA and CDR2 is YSLEER. CDR3 size: 17 residues. The CDR3 loop is CASSQVRGVYSNQPQHF. CDR3 bases: TGCGCCAGCAGCCAAGTGAGGGGGGTTTATAGCAATCAGCCCCAGCATTTT.

The V gene is TRBV20-1, the J gene TRBJ1-1; a weak D match, TRBD1 (5 bases). CDR1 is DFQATT, CDR2 SNEGSKA, per germline (reference sequence). The CDR3 loop spans 14 amino acids. V was cut by 0 bases and J by 1 base, with 9 bases left in between. CDR3 loop: CSARERDGNTEAFF. DNA of the CDR3: TGCAGTGCTAGAGAAAGGGACGGGAACACTGAAGCTTTCTTT.

The chain joins TRBV27 to TRBJ2-3; 7 nucleotides match TRBD2. The CDR3 has 16 residues. Trimming at V came to 2 bases and at J to 0 bases, leaving 5 bases not matched to a gene. Germline CDR1 reads MNHEY; CDR2 reads SMNVEV (reference sequence). In nucleotides, the CDR3 is TGTGCCAGCAGTTTAAAGGCGGGGGATAGCACAGATACGCAGTATTTT. Protein product: CASSLKAGDSTDTQYF.

This rearrangement joins TRBV2 to TRBJ1-1; D unclear. The CDR3 covers 12 residues. Germline V CDR1 and CDR2: SNHLY, FYNNEI. The V end lost 2 bases, the J end lost 10 bases, and 11 bases lay between the germline ends. CDR3 in amino acids: CASSELAGSAFF. For the CDR3, the DNA is TGTGCCAGCAGTGAATTGGCGGGATCAGCTTTCTTT.

This chain links TRBV6-5 with TRBJ2-7; weak D call: TRBD2 (5 bases). With 6 bases removed from V and 6 bases from J, the gap between germline ends came to 15 bases. The CDR3 extends over 13 amino acids. Germline lookup yields CDR1 MNHEY and CDR2 SVGAGI. In nucleotides, the CDR3 is TGTGCCAGCAGCTACAGAGCCGCGGGCGAGCAGTACGTC. It yields the protein CASSYRAAGEQYV.

The rearrangement links TRBV18 to TRBJ2-2; D is undetermined. The germline V gene encodes CDR1 KGHSH and CDR2 LQKENI. The ends were cut back, 0 bases at V and 6 bases at J, with 5 bases in the middle. There are 13 residues in the CDR3. CDR3 in amino acids: CASSPPSAGELFF. CDR3 DNA: TGTGCCAGCTCACCACCATCGGCCGGGGAGCTGTTTTTT.

The chain joins TRBV5-1 to TRBJ2-7; TRBD1 matches 8 bases. The CDR3 consists of 14 residues. CDR1 and CDR2 (germline): SGHRS, YFSETQ. The trim removed 1 base at V and 4 bases at J, leaving 4 bases unmatched. CDR3 sequence: CASSLSTGGYEQYF. The CDR3 nucleotides are TGCGCCAGCAGCTTGTCAACAGGGGGATACGAGCAGTACTTC. Variable domain in full (rest from reference TRBV5-1 and TRBJ2-7): KAGVTQTPRYLIKTRGQQVTLSCSPISGHRSVSWYQQTPGQGLQFLFEYFSETQRNKGNFPGRFSGRQFSNSRSEMNVSTLELGDSALYLCASSLSTGGYEQYFGPGTRLTVT.

The V and J genes are TRBV29-1 and TRBJ2-1; maybe TRBD2 (6 bases). V lost 6 bases and J lost 0, with 12 bases in between. CDR1 SQVTM and CDR2 ANQGSEA come from the germline V gene. The CDR3 sequence is 14 residues long. DNA for the CDR3: TGCAGCGTAGCTAGCGTTAGCTCCTACAATGAGCAGTTCTTC. Translating gives CSVASVSSYNEQFF.

The chain uses TRBV5-1 and TRBJ2-5, with 8 bases aligning to TRBD1. Germline trimming cut 4 bases from V and 1 base from J; bases unmatched to any gene: 3. Germline loops: CDR1 SGHRS, CDR2 YFSETQ. The CDR3 has 14 residues. This CDR3 reads CASSPQGAQETQYF. The DNA of the CDR3 is TGCGCCAGCAGCCCTCAGGGGGCCCAAGAGACCCAGTACTTC.

This rearrangement joins TRBV11-2 to TRBJ2-3, with D maybe TRBD2 (5 bases). V was shortened by 5 bases and J by 7 bases, with 10 bases between the two germline ends. Germline V gene data show CDR1 as SGHAT and CDR2 as FQNNGV. The CDR3 has 12 residues. CDR3 in amino acids: CASSPDLNTQYF. CDR3 DNA sequence: TGTGCCAGCAGCCCGGACTTAAATACGCAGTATTTT.

The chain carries TRBV5-4 and TRBJ2-3; 10 bases map to TRBD2. The CDR3 extends over 17 amino acids. Germline lookup yields CDR1 SGHNT and CDR2 YYREEE (reference sequence). V lost 4 bases to trimming and J lost 5 bases; unmatched junction nucleotides: 13. CDR3 nucleotides: TGTGCCAGCAGCCGACCACACGGACTAGCGGTTCAAGATACGCAGTATTTT. Protein product: CASSRPHGLAVQDTQYF.

The CDR3 protein is CSVGGGGLTDTQYF. The CDR3, as DNA: TGCAGCGTTGGAGGCGGGGGACTCACAGATACGCAGTATTTT. The V call is TRBV29-1, the J call TRBJ2-3, with TRBD2 identical over 7 bases. Losses at the gene ends were 4 bases for V and 2 bases for J; bases not matched to a gene: 6. The germline CDR1 and CDR2 sequences are SQVTM and ANQGSEA. This CDR3 region has 14 residues.

This chain links TRBV29-1 with TRBJ2-7; 8 positions match TRBD1. After removal of 1 base from V and 1 base from J, the junction contained 6 bases not matched to a gene. The CDR3 loop spans 15 amino acids. Germline V gives CDR1 SQVTM, CDR2 ANQGSEA. Here the CDR3 reads CSVEARRDRSYEQYF. The DNA for the CDR3 is TGCAGCGTTGAAGCCCGCCGGGACAGGTCCTACGAGCAGTACTTC.

This clonotype was seen a few times. The chain recombines TRBV29-1 with TRBJ2-1; no definite D call. Germline V gene data show CDR1 as SQVTM and CDR2 as ANQGSEA. V was cut by 5 bases and J by 1 base, with 9 bases left in between. The CDR3 extends over 13 amino acids. CDR3 region: CSVLTSSYNEQFF. For the CDR3, the DNA is TGCAGCGTTCTGACTTCGTCCTACAATGAGCAGTTCTTC.

In its sample, this clonotype was seen once. CDR3 amino acids: CASSERQMPQHF. The CDR3 bases are TGTGCCAGTAGTGAGAGACAGATGCCCCAGCATTTT. The chain links TRBV19 to TRBJ1-5, with D perhaps TRBD1 (5 bases). The CDR3 consists of 12 residues. CDR1 is LNHDA, CDR2 SQIVND, per germline (reference sequence). V shed 5 bases and J shed 9 bases, with 11 bases lying between them. The full variable domain, in which reference TRBV19 and TRBJ1-5 provide the parts outside the CDR3, is DGGITQSPKYLFRKEGQNVTLSCEQNLNHDAMYWYRQDPGQGLRLIYYSQIVNDFQKGDIAEGYSVSREKKESFPLTVTSAQKNPTAFYLCASSERQMPQHFGDGTRLSIL.

V gene TRBV19 combines with J gene TRBJ1-5; TRBD1 is a possible D gene (5 bases). The CDR3 runs to 14 residues. The germline V and J ends were trimmed by 7 bases and 3 bases, with 13 bases remaining between them. CDR1 is LNHDA and CDR2 is SQIVND in the germline V gene (reference sequence). Here the CDR3 reads CASIGSGNNQPQHF. DNA for the CDR3: TGTGCCAGTATAGGTTCAGGGAACAATCAGCCCCAGCATTTT.

The V call is TRBV29-1, the J call TRBJ2-7, with 7 positions matching TRBD2. CDR1 is SQVTM and CDR2 is ANQGSEA in the germline V gene. The CDR3 is made up of 14 amino acids. The V segment lost 4 bases and the J segment 4 bases; nucleotides outside the gene matches: 10. The chain's CDR3 is CSVGSSLAAYEQYF. As DNA, the CDR3 is TGCAGCGTTGGAAGCTCGCTAGCGGCGTACGAGCAGTACTTC.

A word on this clonotype: A read error may produce the germline difference seen at one junction end. This chain links TRBV27 with TRBJ2-1; D call uncertain. CDR3 length: 13 amino acids. Germline loops: CDR1 MNHEY, CDR2 SMNVEV (reference sequence). The CDR3 sequence: CASSEFSQNEQFF. In DNA form, the CDR3 reads TGCGCCAGCAGTGAATTCAGCCAGAATGAGCAGTTCTTC.

The chain couples TRBV19 to TRBJ1-1, with D maybe TRBD1 (5 bases). This CDR3 is built from 15 residues. The germline CDR1 and CDR2 sequences are LNHDA and SQIVND (reference sequence). Trimming pared 9 bases from V and 0 bases from J, leaving 17 bases between. CDR3 in amino acids: CASIIPGTVNTEAFF. In DNA, the CDR3 is TGTGCCAGCATTATACCAGGGACCGTGAACACTGAAGCTTTCTTT.

The chain combines TRBV29-1 with TRBJ2-6; no definite D call. CDR1 is SQVTM, CDR2 ANQGSEA, per germline. The CDR3 covers 14 residues. The ends were cut back, 6 bases at V and 4 bases at J, with 13 bases in the middle. The CDR3 here is CSVHGPVGANVLTF. CDR3 coding DNA: TGCAGCGTACACGGGCCGGTAGGGGCCAACGTCCTGACTTTC.

V and J are TRBV29-1 and TRBJ2-3; 8 nucleotides agree with TRBD2. This CDR3 comprises 15 residues. In germline, CDR1 is SQVTM, CDR2 ANQGSEA. The V segment lost 8 bases and the J segment 0 bases; nucleotides outside the gene matches: 10. The CDR3, as DNA: TGCAGCTCCAAGTCAGGCGGGAGGAGCACAGATACGCAGTATTTT. It encodes CSSKSGGRSTDTQYF.

The rearrangement uses TRBV20-1 and TRBJ2-1; 7 bases line up with TRBD1. Germline V gene data show CDR1 as DFQATT and CDR2 as SNEGSKA (reference sequence). V was pared by 2 bases and J by 8 bases, with 18 bases of the junction left unmatched. The CDR3 consists of 17 residues. In DNA, the CDR3 is TGCAGTGCTAGAAATGCCCTACTCCCACAGGGGCTTCATGAGCAGTTCTTC. Its translation: CSARNALLPQGLHEQFF.